Listed below are T cell receptor beta chains from one sample, sequenced in a study of graft-versus-host responses after intestinal transplantation. Profiled with immunoSEQ multiplex PCR; TCRdb holds only in-frame clones, not every one. The sample yields about 86,000 clones, 88% seen once. No antigen has been assigned to these receptors. This material consisted of unstimulated CD4+ T cells sorted from spleen or lymph node cells, taken before transplant. The receptors stem from a human donor who was the organ donor for an intestinal transplant. Both conserved end residues are part of each CDR3. D genes are given only for firm matches. Clone size is not always given. Where it is, it says once, few, many or a class for expanded clones.

size: NA; D: NA; J: TRBJ1-2; V: TRBV27; CDR3: CASSQGRVPANYGYTF; DNA: TGTGCCAGCAGTCAGGGCCGGGTCCCAGCTAACTATGGCTACACCTTC
size: NA; D: TRBD2; J: TRBJ2-5; V: TRBV5-8; CDR3: CASSPGFSGLPRETQYF; DNA: TGTGCCAGCAGCCCCGGCTTTAGCGGGCTCCCCCGGGAGACCCAGTACTTC
size: NA; D: NA; J: TRBJ2-7; V: TRBV11-3; CDR3: CASSLDGRSYEQYF; DNA: TGTGCCAGCAGCTTAGATGGCCGATCCTACGAGCAGTACTTC
size: NA; D: NA; J: TRBJ1-2; V: TRBV7-3; CDR3: CASSSRGGVYYGYTF; DNA: TGTGCCAGCAGCTCCCGGGGGGGGGTTTACTATGGCTACACCTTC
size: NA; D: TRBD2; J: TRBJ2-5; V: TRBV6-1; CDR3: CASREGAGVGETQYF; DNA: TGTGCCAGCAGAGAAGGGGCGGGGGTCGGGGAGACCCAGTACTTC
size: NA; D: NA; J: TRBJ2-7; V: TRBV14; CDR3: CASSRMGAYEQYF; DNA: TGTGCCAGCAGCCGTATGGGAGCCTACGAGCAGTACTTC
size: NA; D: NA; J: TRBJ2-2; V: TRBV28; CDR3: CASSLFPRATGELFF; DNA: TGTGCCAGCAGTTTATTCCCCAGGGCTACCGGGGAGCTGTTTTTT
size: once; D: NA; J: TRBJ2-1; V: TRBV19; CDR3: CASSMAGEQFF; DNA: TGTGCCAGTAGTATGGCAGGTGAGCAGTTCTTC
size: few; D: NA; J: TRBJ2-4; V: TRBV23-1; CDR3: CASSLNPDSLAKNIQYF; DNA: TGCGCCAGCAGCCTAAACCCGGACAGTCTAGCCAAAAACATTCAGTACTTC
size: NA; D: NA; J: TRBJ2-1; V: TRBV5-1; CDR3: CASSRGGDNEQFF; DNA: TGCGCCAGCAGCAGGGGGGGAGACAATGAGCAGTTCTTC
size: NA; D: TRBD1; J: TRBJ1-6; V: TRBV9; CDR3: CASSGTGAYNSPLHF; DNA: TGTGCCAGCAGCGGCACAGGGGCCTATAATTCACCCCTCCACTTT
size: NA; D: NA; J: TRBJ2-1; V: TRBV7-6; CDR3: CASSLGGPLYNEQFF; DNA: TGTGCCAGCAGCCTCGGGGGACCTCTCTACAATGAGCAGTTCTTC
size: NA; D: NA; J: TRBJ2-3; V: TRBV6-1; CDR3: CASSESLLAGIPTDTQYF; DNA: TGTGCCAGCAGTGAATCGTTACTAGCTGGGATCCCCACAGATACGCAGTATTTT
size: NA; D: NA; J: TRBJ1-2; V: TRBV19; CDR3: CASTEGNYGYTF; DNA: TGTGCCAGTACCGAGGGAAACTATGGCTACACCTTC
size: NA; D: NA; J: TRBJ2-7; V: TRBV19; CDR3: CASRRTEGSSYEQYF; DNA: TGTGCCAGTAGAAGAACCGAAGGGAGCTCCTACGAGCAGTACTTC
size: NA; D: TRBD1; J: TRBJ1-4; V: TRBV5-4; CDR3: CASSPGGGQRGEKLFF; DNA: TGTGCCAGCAGCCCGGGGGGGGGACAGCGAGGAGAAAAACTGTTTTTT
size: NA; D: NA; J: TRBJ2-7; V: TRBV7-9; CDR3: CASSRGGYEQYF; DNA: TGTGCCAGCAGCCGCGGTGGCTACGAGCAGTACTTC
size: NA; D: NA; J: TRBJ2-3; V: TRBV11-3; CDR3: CASSLAGADTQYF; DNA: TGTGCCAGCAGCTTAGCGGGGGCAGATACGCAGTATTTT
size: few; D: NA; J: TRBJ1-5; V: TRBV5-8; CDR3: CASSWNSGGITHF; DNA: TGTGCCAGCAGCTGGAACTCGGGGGGGATTACGCATTTT
size: NA; D: TRBD1; J: TRBJ2-2; V: TRBV7-3; CDR3: CASRSTGGGELFF; DNA: TGTGCCAGCAGGTCTACAGGGGGCGGGGAGCTGTTTTTT
size: NA; D: TRBD1; J: TRBJ1-1; V: TRBV7-9; CDR3: CASSLQGARTEAFF; DNA: TGTGCCAGCAGCTTACAGGGGGCTAGGACTGAAGCTTTCTTT
size: once; D: NA; J: TRBJ2-2; V: TRBV7-2; CDR3: CASSFRGTNTGELFF; DNA: TGTGCCAGCAGCTTCCGGGGTACAAACACCGGGGAGCTGTTTTTT
size: NA; D: NA; J: TRBJ2-3; V: TRBV6-4; CDR3: CASSPSGADTQYF; DNA: TGTGCCAGCAGTCCCTCGGGGGCAGATACGCAGTATTTT
size: NA; D: TRBD2; J: TRBJ2-1; V: TRBV11-3; CDR3: CASSRLLAGGNNEQFF; DNA: TGTGCCAGCAGCCGACTTCTAGCGGGGGGGAACAATGAGCAGTTCTTC
size: once; D: NA; J: TRBJ1-3; V: TRBV11-3; CDR3: CASSPNRASGNTIYF; DNA: TGTGCCAGCAGCCCCAACAGGGCCTCTGGAAACACCATATATTTT
size: NA; D: NA; J: TRBJ2-2; V: TRBV27; CDR3: CASSWREDTGELFF; DNA: TGTGCCAGCTCCTGGCGGGAAGACACCGGGGAGCTGTTTTTT
size: NA; D: TRBD2; J: TRBJ2-2; V: TRBV2; CDR3: CASSERERGELFF; DNA: TGTGCCAGCAGTGAGCGGGAGCGGGGGGAGCTGTTTTTT
size: NA; D: NA; J: TRBJ2-2; V: TRBV18; CDR3: CASSPWKTGSTGELFF; DNA: TGTGCCAGCTCACCATGGAAAACAGGGTCGACCGGGGAGCTGTTTTTT
size: few; D: NA; J: TRBJ1-6; V: TRBV6-1; CDR3: CATRTVAGSPLHF; DNA: TGTGCCACCCGGACAGTCGCGGGTTCACCCCTCCACTTT
size: NA; D: NA; J: TRBJ2-1; V: TRBV6-6; CDR3: CASSDPTNEQFF; DNA: TGTGCCAGCAGTGATCCTACGAATGAGCAGTTCTTC
size: NA; D: TRBD1; J: TRBJ2-5; V: TRBV4-3; CDR3: CASSQGTGGPETQYF; DNA: TGCGCCAGCAGCCAGGGGACAGGGGGGCCAGAGACCCAGTACTTC
size: NA; D: TRBD1; J: TRBJ1-2; V: TRBV10-3; CDR3: CAIMDPGQGNGGYTF; DNA: TGTGCCATCATGGACCCGGGACAGGGGAATGGTGGCTACACCTTC
size: NA; D: NA; J: TRBJ1-3; V: TRBV25-1; CDR3: CASSWGGEAGNTIYF; DNA: TGTGCCAGTTCTTGGGGAGGGGAAGCTGGAAACACCATATATTTT